These 2 T cell receptor beta chains were all obtained from the same sample, sequenced in a study of shared clonotypes between healthy human individuals. The method was immunoSEQ multiplex PCR; TCRdb's version includes in-frame clones alone and lacks a portion of them. The table shows hundreds of thousands of clones, with about 95% occurring only once. Positively selected for CCR7, the CD45RO-negative cells used as naive CD8 cells excluded terminally differentiated effector memory CD45RA+ cells. The sequenced material came from naive CD8+ T cells sorted from blood. These receptors all stem from a woman aged 25-40 years in good health.

The V and J genes are TRBV29-1 and TRBJ2-7; 7 bases align to TRBD2. Germline lookup yields CDR1 SQVTM and CDR2 ANQGSEA. This CDR3 has 14 residues. The V segment lost 1 base and the J segment 2 bases; nucleotides outside the gene matches: 5. The CDR3 reads CSVEGEGYPYEQYF. In nucleotides, the CDR3 is TGCAGCGTTGAAGGGGAGGGTTACCCCTACGAGCAGTACTTC.

The table lists this clone with a few counts. The chain couples TRBV16 to TRBJ1-1; D unclear. The germline gives CDR1 KGHSY, CDR2 FQNENV. This CDR3 contains 13 residues. Trimming removed 0 bases at V and 3 bases at J, with 5 bases between. CDR3 region: CASSQSGHTEAFF. The CDR3, as DNA: TGTGCCAGCAGCCAATCCGGCCACACTGAAGCTTTCTTT.